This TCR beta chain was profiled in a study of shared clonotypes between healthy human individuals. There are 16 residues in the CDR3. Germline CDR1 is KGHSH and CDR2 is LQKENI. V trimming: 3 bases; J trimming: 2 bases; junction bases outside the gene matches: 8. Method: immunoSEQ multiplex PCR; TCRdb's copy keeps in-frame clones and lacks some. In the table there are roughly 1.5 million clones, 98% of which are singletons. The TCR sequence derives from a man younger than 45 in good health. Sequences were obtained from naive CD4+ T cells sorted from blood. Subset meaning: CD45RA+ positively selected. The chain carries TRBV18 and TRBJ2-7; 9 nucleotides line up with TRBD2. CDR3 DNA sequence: TGTGCCAGCTCACCGACTTTGACTAGCGGTCCCTACGAGCAGTACTTC. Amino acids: CASSPTLTSGPYEQYF.